This is a list of T cell receptor beta chains from one sample in a study of technical replicates of blood from a few donors. This table comes from immunoSEQ multiplex PCR, and its TCRdb copy is limited to in-frame clones, with some not included. The sample holds tens of thousands of clones, about 92% seen once. The sample consisted of PBMCs. These receptors were collected from a human donor in good health. Some clones in this sample may be carry-over from other donors' samples. Each CDR3 is given with its conserved first and last residue. Fields, in order: CDR3 protein, V gene, CDR3 length, J gene, D gene. A D gene is named only where the DNA matches it firmly.

CDR3 protein: CSARVGAEAFF
V gene: TRBV20-1
CDR3 length: 11
J gene: TRBJ1-1
D gene: -

CDR3 protein: CVSSLEPPGISYNSPLHF
V gene: TRBV11-2
CDR3 length: 18
J gene: TRBJ1-6
D gene: -

CDR3 protein: CASSSGTGGAWPSNQPQHF
V gene: TRBV7-8
CDR3 length: 19
J gene: TRBJ1-5
D gene: TRBD1

CDR3 protein: CASSLVAGGLGAQYF
V gene: TRBV7-2
CDR3 length: 15
J gene: TRBJ2-5
D gene: TRBD2

CDR3 protein: CASRGTVYGYTF
V gene: TRBV4-3
CDR3 length: 12
J gene: TRBJ1-2
D gene: TRBD1

CDR3 protein: CASSTRQAGNIQYF
V gene: TRBV13
CDR3 length: 14
J gene: TRBJ2-4
D gene: -

CDR3 protein: CASNLQGGVGTQYF
V gene: TRBV19
CDR3 length: 14
J gene: TRBJ2-5
D gene: -

CDR3 protein: CASSQPGQDNYEQYF
V gene: TRBV7-9
CDR3 length: 15
J gene: TRBJ2-7
D gene: TRBD1

CDR3 protein: CASSSGTGNEQFF
V gene: TRBV2
CDR3 length: 13
J gene: TRBJ2-1
D gene: TRBD1

CDR3 protein: CASSALELANTGELFF
V gene: TRBV5-1
CDR3 length: 16
J gene: TRBJ2-2
D gene: -

CDR3 protein: CASSPGQANTEAFF
V gene: TRBV18
CDR3 length: 14
J gene: TRBJ1-1
D gene: TRBD1

CDR3 protein: CASSAGTSGRTSTDTQYF
V gene: TRBV7-9
CDR3 length: 18
J gene: TRBJ2-3
D gene: TRBD2

CDR3 protein: CASSPSGGNEQFF
V gene: TRBV18
CDR3 length: 13
J gene: TRBJ2-1
D gene: TRBD2

CDR3 protein: CASSAAGDYGYTF
V gene: TRBV5-1
CDR3 length: 13
J gene: TRBJ1-2
D gene: -

CDR3 protein: CASSFEPIAWQPQHF
V gene: TRBV5-5
CDR3 length: 15
J gene: TRBJ1-5
D gene: -

CDR3 protein: CASSDHAGGIVYGYTF
V gene: TRBV25-1
CDR3 length: 16
J gene: TRBJ1-2
D gene: -

CDR3 protein: CASTRLTGGRTGELFF
V gene: TRBV27
CDR3 length: 16
J gene: TRBJ2-2
D gene: TRBD1

CDR3 protein: CASNSGGRGSYEQYF
V gene: TRBV5-1
CDR3 length: 15
J gene: TRBJ2-7
D gene: -

CDR3 protein: CASSPEDRIVGYTF
V gene: TRBV4-1
CDR3 length: 14
J gene: TRBJ1-2
D gene: TRBD1

CDR3 protein: CAISEVTGGSYEQYF
V gene: TRBV10-3
CDR3 length: 15
J gene: TRBJ2-7
D gene: -